This passage covers 17 T cell receptor beta chains from one sample sequenced in a study of T-cell reconstitution after alpha-beta-depleted transplantation in children. Molecular barcoding with unique molecular identifiers was used for the TCRbeta library. TCRdb recomputed calls from the PCR reads with MiXCR, one row per CDR3 protein. This table holds 500,000 to 750,000 distinct CDR3 sequences, around 13% found once. Here the sequenced sample was PBMCs, mostly from graft donor cells, taken 360 days after TCRalphabeta/CD19-depleted stem cell transplant. Receptors originate from a male patient younger than 18 who had a stem cell transplant for acute myeloid leukemia, so the T cells may come from the graft donor.

This clonotype was seen repeatedly, ten times or more. This rearrangement joins TRBV29-1 to TRBJ2-5; D is perhaps TRBD1 (5 bases). The CDR3 totals 14 residues. Trimming left V 7 bases short and J 0 bases short, with 15 bases between. Per germline, CDR1 SQVTM and CDR2 ANQGSEA. The CDR3 spells CSAAGRRNQETQYF. DNA of the CDR3: TGCAGCGCTGCAGGGCGGCGTAACCAAGAGACCCAGTACTTC.

This clonotype has only a few counts. This chain connects TRBV5-4 to TRBJ2-2; 8 positions match TRBD1. CDR1 SGHNT and CDR2 YYREEE come from the germline V gene (reference sequence). The trim removed 4 bases at V and 1 base at J, leaving 6 bases unmatched. There are 16 residues in the CDR3. This chain's CDR3 is CASSNPGTGNTGELFF. CDR3 coding DNA: TGTGCCAGCAGCAACCCGGGGACAGGGAACACCGGGGAGCTGTTTTTT.

This clonotype has a count of ten or more. V and J are TRBV20-1 and TRBJ2-4, with D tentatively TRBD1 (6 bases). The V gene's germline CDR1 is DFQATT and CDR2 SNEGSKA (reference sequence). The CDR3 is made up of 14 amino acids. Trimming cost V 5 bases and J 0 bases, with 11 bases left between them. Here the CDR3 DNA reads TGCAGTGCTCAGGGGCCCCTAGCCAAAAACATTCAGTACTTC. It specifies CSAQGPLAKNIQYF.

The chain has TRBV15 and TRBJ1-2, with D maybe TRBD1 (6 bases). The germline CDR1 and CDR2 sequences are LNHNV and YYDKDF (reference sequence). This CDR3 is built from 13 residues. The ends were cut back, 4 bases at V and 5 bases at J, with 11 bases in the middle. This chain's CDR3 is CATSTGAGYGYTF. CDR3 nucleotide sequence: TGTGCCACCAGCACAGGGGCAGGGTATGGCTACACCTTC.

There are many counts of this clonotype. This chain uses TRBV20-1 with TRBJ2-5; the match to TRBD2 covers 7 bases. The ends lost 7 bases at V and 1 base at J; junction bases unmatched: 3. CDR3 size: 12 residues. Germline loops: CDR1 DFQATT, CDR2 SNEGSKA (reference sequence). This CDR3 is CSGGLGQETQYF. CDR3 nucleotides: TGCAGTGGCGGACTAGGCCAAGAGACCCAGTACTTC.

In this sample, this clonotype turned up a few times. The chain joins TRBV29-1 to TRBJ2-5; D call uncertain. The CDR3 consists of 12 residues. In germline, CDR1 is SQVTM, CDR2 ANQGSEA. Trimming stripped 5 bases from V and 5 bases from J, with 12 bases between. The CDR3 DNA sequence: TGCAGCGTTCTGGGTCAAAAGGAGACCCAGTACTTC. Its translation is CSVLGQKETQYF.

There are many counts of this clonotype. The rearrangement uses TRBV15 and TRBJ2-2; D is undetermined. The CDR3 is 13 residues long. V was cut by 2 bases and J by 5 bases, with 6 bases left in between. Per germline, CDR1 LNHNV and CDR2 YYDKDF (reference sequence). The CDR3 loop reads CATSRKFTGELFF. The CDR3 DNA follows: TGTGCCACCAGCAGAAAATTTACCGGGGAGCTGTTTTTT.

This clonotype was found a few times. J is TRBJ2-1 and V is TRBV29-1, with TRBD1 matching over 7 bases. CDR3 length: 13 residues. With V trimmed by 4 bases and J by 4 bases, 4 bases remained unmatched. CDR1 and CDR2 from the germline V gene are SQVTM and ANQGSEA. DNA for the CDR3: TGCAGCGTTGGGACAGGTGTATACAATGAGCAGTTCTTC. Protein sequence: CSVGTGVYNEQFF.

The rearrangement uses TRBV20-1 and TRBJ2-6, with D possibly being TRBD1 (6 bases). Per the germline V gene, CDR1 is DFQATT and CDR2 is SNEGSKA (reference sequence). The CDR3 runs 16 residues. Trimming pared 0 bases from V and 0 bases from J, leaving 9 bases between. The CDR3 sequence: CSARDIRGSGANVLTF. CDR3 coding DNA: TGCAGTGCTAGAGATATCAGGGGCTCTGGGGCCAACGTCCTGACTTTC.

This clonotype was counted a few times. The gene calls are TRBV11-1 and TRBJ2-2; D is possibly TRBD2 (5 bases). The germline CDR1 and CDR2 sequences are SGHAT and FQDESV (reference sequence). CDR3 length equals 16 residues. Trimming cost V 7 bases and J 7 bases, with 22 bases left between them. Written as DNA, the CDR3 is TGTGCCAGCACCACCCAGAAGGGTGGCGCGGGCGGGGAGCTGTTTTTT. Its translation is CASTTQKGGAGGELFF.

This clonotype has just a few counts. The chain has TRBV7-2 and TRBJ2-1; no definite D call. The germline V and J ends were trimmed by 5 bases and 11 bases, with 22 bases remaining between them. This CDR3 spans 15 amino acids. Germline values: CDR1 SGHTA, CDR2 FQGNSA. The CDR3 DNA follows: TGTGCCAGCAGCCAAGGGCTAGGTAACTTAATGAAGCAGTTCTTC. This translates into CASSQGLGNLMKQFF.

This clonotype was observed a handful of times. The chain has TRBV12-3 or TRBV12-4 and TRBJ2-4; D remains ambiguous. The CDR3 runs 13 residues. Trimming cost V 0 bases and J 11 bases, with 11 bases left between them. In nucleotides, the CDR3 is TGTGCCAGCAGTTTAGCGCACCTTAACCTTCAGTACTTC. Translated, it gives CASSLAHLNLQYF.

This clonotype was detected a few times. This rearrangement joins TRBV12-3 or TRBV12-4 to TRBJ2-3, with 8 bases matching TRBD2. The CDR3 length is 15 residues. J gave up 4 bases and V 6 bases, and 9 bases lay outside the gene matches. The CDR3 reads CASSLSGSWADTQYF. CDR3 sequence (DNA): TGTGCCAGCAGCTTGAGCGGGAGCTGGGCAGATACGCAGTATTTT.

This clonotype was seen a handful of times. One end of the junction fails to match germline, which may point to a read error. The genes are TRBV19 and TRBJ1-5; a weak D match, TRBD1 (6 bases). The CDR3 covers 17 residues. CDR1 LNHDA and CDR2 SQIVND come from the germline V gene (reference sequence). The CDR3, as DNA: TGTGCCAGCAGTAAGGAGCCTATCGGGGGGATGGGACACCCCCAGCATTTT. Translated: CASSKEPIGGMGHPQHF.

This clonotype was seen at least ten times. V gene TRBV28 combines with J gene TRBJ2-5, with 11 bases fitting TRBD2. The length of the CDR3 is 17 residues. J lost 3 bases, V lost 5 bases, and 11 bases had no gene match. Germline CDR1 and CDR2: MDHEN and SYDVKM. The DNA of the CDR3 is TGTGCCAGCAGTATGGGACTAGCGGTCCCAAGGAAAGAGACCCAGTACTTC. The encoded protein is CASSMGLAVPRKETQYF.

The rearrangement uses TRBV11-3 and TRBJ2-7; 8 bases match TRBD2. After removal of 1 base from V and 6 bases from J, the junction contained 2 bases not matched to a gene. The CDR3 consists of 13 residues. Germline CDR1 and CDR2: SGHNT and YENEEA. The CDR3: CASSLAGGVEQYF. DNA of the CDR3: TGTGCCAGCAGCTTAGCGGGAGGGGTCGAGCAGTACTTC. The variable domain in full, with the rest retrieved from reference TRBV11-3 and TRBJ2-7, is EAGVVQSPRYKIIEKKQPVAFWCNPISGHNTLYWYLQNLGQGPELLIRYENEEAVDDSQLPKDRFSAERLKGVDSTLKIQPAELGDSAVYLCASSLAGGVEQYFGPGTRLTVT.

The chain links TRBV6-5 to TRBJ2-1; TRBD2 is a possible D gene (6 bases). Germline V lookup: CDR1 MNHEY, CDR2 SVGAGI. The germline V and J ends were trimmed by 2 bases and 13 bases, with 9 bases remaining between them. This CDR3 spans 11 amino acids. CDR3 residues: CASSYAGLQFF. The CDR3 DNA reads as TGTGCCAGCAGTTACGCGGGGCTTCAGTTCTTC.